This T cell receptor (beta chain) was profiled in a study of cytomegalovirus exposure and HLA in healthy donors. Study as a whole: A preliminary data release comprised around 85 million unique TCRs obtained from HLA-typed donors.

Findings of the study overall: Judged likely to be a sequencing artifact was a cluster of highly shared sequence variants. Cytomegalovirus-associated TCR beta chains were listed, numbering 150 to 200. Several of the most significant clusters were apparently associated with common viral pathogens in a later analysis.

The primer mix had 60 Vbeta and 13 Jbeta primers. Only in-frame clones appear in the TCRdb table, and some are missing; sequencing was by immunoSEQ multiplex PCR. The repertoire consists of around 190,000 clones, with nearly 80% occurring once and the leading ten covering approximately 2.9%. About this clone itself: Antigen: not known. One end of the junction is discordant with germline, which a read error may explain.

This CDR3 is built from 12 residues. Germline V lookup: CDR1 SNHLY, CDR2 FYNNEI. This receptor was taken from a female donor in good health and CMV-seronegative. Sequences were obtained from PBMCs. The chain uses TRBV2 and TRBJ2-7; TRBD1 might be the D (6 bases). The CDR3 loop reads CASSETQGKADF. CDR3 nucleotides: TGTGCCAGCAGTGAAACGCAGGGGAAGGCAGACTTC. The full variable domain, its missing parts supplied by reference TRBV2 and TRBJ2-7, is EPEVTQTPSHQVTQMGQEVILRCVPISNHLYFYWYRQILGQKVEFLVSFYNNEISEKSEIFDDQFSVERPDGSNFTLKIRSTKLEDSAMYFCASSETQGKADFGPGTRLTVT.